This T cell receptor beta chain was found in a study of blood T cells in healthy people across ages. Study-wide points: Per-million-T-cell TCR beta diversity fell roughly linearly with age. The unknown donor CMV status may have confounded expanded clonotype changes.

A second roughly 7 to 12 cycle PCR used barcoded and J-beta primers. TCRdb independently ran MiXCR on the 5' RACE reads; one entry per CDR3 protein. The repertoire holds hundreds of thousands of distinct CDR3 sequences, with approximately 59% as singletons. This clonotype has only a few counts. No antigen is known for it. CDR3 length equals 16 residues. The germline CDR1 and CDR2 sequences are MGHDK and SYGVNS. V lost 5 bases, J lost 0 bases, and 2 bases stayed unmatched. V and J are TRBV25-1 and TRBJ1-6, with 9 positions matching TRBD1. Sequenced sample: blood. This clonotype was sampled from a man between 60 and 70 years old in good health. Here the CDR3 reads CASSLQGASYNSPLHF. The CDR3 nucleotides read TGTGCCAGCAGTCTACAGGGGGCCTCCTATAATTCACCCCTCCACTTT. Supplemented by reference TRBV25-1 and TRBJ1-6, the full variable domain reads EADIYQTPRYLVIGTGKKITLECSQTMGHDKMYWYQQDPGMELHLIHYSYGVNSTEKGDLSSESTVSRIRTEHFPLTLESARPSHTSQYLCASSLQGASYNSPLHFGNGTRLTVT.